This TCR beta chain was documented in a study of blood T cell repertoires in COVID-19. Across the whole study: Italy, Spain and the United States were the sources of the convalescent and acute COVID-19 samples.

Assay: immunoSEQ multiplex PCR; the TCRdb copy retains only in-frame clones and omits some. The sample consists of about 300,000 clones, 85% of them appearing once. Participants were placed into cohorts based on the clinical history they reported. The sample taken for sequencing was PBMCs or T cells enriched from blood (not recorded which). This receptor was taken from a woman between 50 and 59 years old who had recovered from COVID-19.

This CDR3 is CASSFGTSGQETQYF. In DNA form, the CDR3 reads TGTGCCAGCAGCTTCGGGACTAGCGGACAAGAGACCCAGTACTTC. V usage is TRBV7-9 and J usage is TRBJ2-5; 11 bases are shared with TRBD2. CDR3 size: 15 residues. Trimming took 3 bases from V and 2 from J; bases not matched to a gene: 2. The V gene's germline CDR1 is SEHNR and CDR2 FQNEAQ (reference sequence).